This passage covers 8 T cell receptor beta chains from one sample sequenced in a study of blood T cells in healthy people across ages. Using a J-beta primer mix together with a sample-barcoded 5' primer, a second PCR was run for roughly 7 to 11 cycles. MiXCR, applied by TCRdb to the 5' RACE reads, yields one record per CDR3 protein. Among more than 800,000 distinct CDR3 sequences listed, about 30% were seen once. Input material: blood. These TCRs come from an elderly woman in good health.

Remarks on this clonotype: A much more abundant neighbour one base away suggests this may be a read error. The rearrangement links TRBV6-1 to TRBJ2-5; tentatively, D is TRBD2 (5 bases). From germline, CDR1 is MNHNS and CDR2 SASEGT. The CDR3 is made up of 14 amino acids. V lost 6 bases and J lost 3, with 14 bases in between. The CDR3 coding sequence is TGTGCCAGCAGGGAACTTTGGCGGGAAGAGACCCAGTACTTC. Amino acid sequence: CASRELWREETQYF.

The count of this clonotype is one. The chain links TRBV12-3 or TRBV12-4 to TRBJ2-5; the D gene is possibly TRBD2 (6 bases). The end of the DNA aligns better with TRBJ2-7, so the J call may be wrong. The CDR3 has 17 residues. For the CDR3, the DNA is TGTGCCAGCAGTTTAAGGAGGGTGCTCCGTCGAGGGGCCGAGCAGTACTTC. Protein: CASSLRRVLRRGAEQYF.

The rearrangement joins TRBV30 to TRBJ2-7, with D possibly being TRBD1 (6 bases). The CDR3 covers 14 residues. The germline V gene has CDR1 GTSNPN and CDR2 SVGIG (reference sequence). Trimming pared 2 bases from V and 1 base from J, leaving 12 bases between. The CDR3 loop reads CAWSSGTRSYEQYF. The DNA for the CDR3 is TGTGCCTGGAGTTCCGGGACACGGTCCTACGAGCAGTACTTC.

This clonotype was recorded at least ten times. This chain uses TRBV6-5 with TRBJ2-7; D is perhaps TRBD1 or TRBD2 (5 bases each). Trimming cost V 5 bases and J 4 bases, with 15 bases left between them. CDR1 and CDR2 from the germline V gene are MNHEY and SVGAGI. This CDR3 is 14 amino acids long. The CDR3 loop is CASSRGREGYEQYF. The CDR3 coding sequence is TGTGCCAGCAGTAGGGGTAGAGAGGGGTACGAGCAGTACTTC.

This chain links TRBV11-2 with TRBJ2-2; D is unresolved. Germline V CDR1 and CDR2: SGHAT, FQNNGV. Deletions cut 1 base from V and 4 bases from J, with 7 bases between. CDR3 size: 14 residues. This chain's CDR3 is CASSLVRPTGELFF. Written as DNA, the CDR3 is TGTGCCAGCAGCTTAGTCAGGCCCACCGGGGAGCTGTTTTTT.

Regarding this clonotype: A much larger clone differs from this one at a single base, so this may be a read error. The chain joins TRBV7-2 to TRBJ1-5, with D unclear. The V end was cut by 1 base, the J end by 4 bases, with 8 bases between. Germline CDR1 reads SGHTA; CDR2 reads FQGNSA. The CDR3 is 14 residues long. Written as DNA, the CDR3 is TGTGCCAGCAGCTTAGTTACACATAATCAGCCCCAGCATTTT. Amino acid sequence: CASSLVTHNQPQHF.

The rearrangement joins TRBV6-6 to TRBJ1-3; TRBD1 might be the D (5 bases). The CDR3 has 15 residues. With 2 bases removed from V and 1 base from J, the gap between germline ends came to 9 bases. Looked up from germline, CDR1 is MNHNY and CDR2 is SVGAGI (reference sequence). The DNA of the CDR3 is TGTGCCAGCAGTTACGTGCGGGGGTCTGGAAACACCATATATTTT. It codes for CASSYVRGSGNTIYF.

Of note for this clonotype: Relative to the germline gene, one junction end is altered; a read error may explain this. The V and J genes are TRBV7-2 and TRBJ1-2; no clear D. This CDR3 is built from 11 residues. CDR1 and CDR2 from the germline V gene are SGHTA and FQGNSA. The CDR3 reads CASSPNYDYTF. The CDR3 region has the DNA TGTGCCAGCAGCCCCAACTATGACTACACCTTC.